These 8 T cell receptor beta chains share one sample of origin, sequenced in a study of a mutant IDH1 vaccine in newly diagnosed glioma. Here immunoSEQ multiplex PCR was the method, and the copy in TCRdb shows in-frame clones only, minus some. The sample includes around 50,000 clones, around 89% of them seen just once. For these receptors, no antigen is known. Time point meaning: week 35, safety follow-up. Doses of 300 ug of mutant IDH1 20-mer peptide were given with topical imiquimod. The sample here was PBMCs, taken from a glioma patient whose treatment included an IDH1 peptide vaccine. These receptors all come from a woman aged 40 to 50 with glioma.

This chain links TRBV4-3 with TRBJ2-3; no clear D gene. V shed 1 base and J shed 3 bases, with 5 bases lying between them. The germline gives CDR1 LGHNA, CDR2 YSLEER. This CDR3 spans 13 amino acids. The CDR3 sequence is CASSQVSTDTQYF. The CDR3 DNA sequence: TGCGCCAGCAGCCAAGTCTCTACAGATACGCAGTATTTT.

In this sample, this clone turned up a few times. The chain uses TRBV27 and TRBJ1-6, with no clear D. V was shortened by 4 bases and J by 8 bases, with 12 bases between the two germline ends. The V gene's germline CDR1 is MNHEY and CDR2 SMNVEV (reference sequence). The CDR3 extends over 14 amino acids. The CDR3 DNA reads TGTGCCAGCAGTTGGAGGGTAGGTTATTCACCCCTCCACTTT. This sequence encodes CASSWRVGYSPLHF.

The chain has TRBV11-3 and TRBJ2-2; D gene uncertain. This CDR3 is 16 amino acids long. Trimming stripped 8 bases from V and 1 base from J, with 17 bases between. Per germline, CDR1 SGHNT and CDR2 YENEEA. This CDR3 is CASSGPLGRNTGELFF. For the CDR3, the DNA is TGTGCCAGCTCCGGACCACTGGGCAGGAACACCGGGGAGCTGTTTTTT.

The V call is TRBV19, the J call TRBJ2-1, with D maybe TRBD1 (5 bases). Germline V gene lookup returns CDR1 LNHDA and CDR2 SQIVND (reference sequence). Trimming took off 10 bases at V and 8 bases at J, with 21 bases between the two ends. The CDR3 is 14 amino acids. The CDR3 loop reads CATCPGPPPHEQFF. The DNA of the CDR3 is TGTGCCACGTGCCCAGGGCCGCCCCCACATGAGCAGTTCTTC.

This chain links TRBV29-1 with TRBJ2-1; D is undetermined. This CDR3 is built from 12 residues. Per the germline V gene, CDR1 is SQVTM and CDR2 is ANQGSEA. The V end was cut by 8 bases, the J end by 5 bases, with 13 bases between. The CDR3 spells CSILEWDNEQFF. As DNA, the CDR3 is TGCAGCATACTGGAGTGGGACAATGAGCAGTTCTTC.

This chain links TRBV15 with TRBJ2-3, with D uncertain. The CDR3 consists of 15 residues. With 3 bases removed from V and 0 bases from J, the gap between germline ends came to 10 bases. Germline CDR1 LNHNV, CDR2 YYDKDF (reference sequence). CDR3 amino acids: CATSSEALSTDTQYF. CDR3 in DNA: TGTGCCACCAGCAGCGAGGCTCTGAGCACAGATACGCAGTATTTT. The full variable domain, in which reference TRBV15 and TRBJ2-3 provide the parts outside the CDR3, is DAMVIQNPRYQVTQFGKPVTLSCSQTLNHNVMYWYQQKSSQAPKLLFHYYDKDFNNEADTPDNFQSRRPNTSFCFLDIRSPGLGDTAMYLCATSSEALSTDTQYFGPGTRLTVL.

A remark on this clone: The junction and the germline gene differ at one end; a read error may be behind it. This chain links TRBV7-7 with TRBJ1-3, with 8 nucleotides matching TRBD1. This CDR3 contains 18 residues. The germline CDR1 and CDR2 sequences are SSHAT and FNYEAQ (reference sequence). The CDR3 region has the DNA TGTGCTAGCAGCTACCCGCCGGGACAGGAAGTCTCTGGAAACACCATATATTTT. It encodes CASSYPPGQEVSGNTIYF.

V usage is TRBV7-2 and J usage is TRBJ1-4, with TRBD1 as a possible D gene (5 bases). V shed 0 bases and J shed 8 bases, with 16 bases lying between them. This CDR3 comprises 16 residues. Germline values: CDR1 SGHTA, CDR2 FQGNSA. CDR3 sequence reads: CASSLAAWGTQEKLFF. Here the CDR3 DNA reads TGTGCCAGCAGCTTAGCGGCTTGGGGGACGCAGGAAAAACTGTTTTTT.